This T cell receptor (beta chain) was sequenced in a study of T cells after yellow fever vaccination (dated by TCRdb to the late 2010s). A note on the overall study: The SMART-Seq v4 Ultra Low Input RNA kit was used to prepare libraries from fractions with low cell numbers. To follow T-cell clones before and after both primary and booster YFV17D yellow fever vaccination, bulk TCR alpha and beta repertoires underwent longitudinal sequencing. Two healthy male donors, one aged 18 to 29 and one aged 30 to 40 years, made up the cohort. Bulk PBMC replicates and cell subsets were isolated from blood drawn at multiple timepoints before and after both primary and secondary immunization. The study at large found these results: The secondary T-cell response was weaker than the primary response but faster, peaking on day 5 instead of day 15. Because the study included only a couple of donors, the extent to which the findings can be generalized is limited. Most clones expanded after primary vaccination (almost 97% of CD4 and approximately 90% of CD8) were re-detected after the booster, suggesting that broad memory maintenance occurred. Computational filtering was needed because FACS-sorted repertoires could contain abundant contaminating clonotypes from the bulk population. A small share of clonotypes was detected in both CD4 and CD8 compartments, with the overlap likely arising from convergent recombination.

The treatment or condition label corresponds to: live attenuated yellow fever vaccine strain. At each blood-draw timepoint, two biological replicates of bulk PBMCs were collected. A standard Ficoll-Paque protocol was used to isolate PBMCs from peripheral blood. TriZol was used to extract RNA from bulk PBMCs, from CD4 and CD8 fractions, and from dextramer-positive and dextramer-negative fractions. TCR cDNA was synthesized by 5'RACE template switching, through which a universal primer site and unique molecular identifiers were introduced. Priming of cDNA synthesis was performed from both the TCR alpha and TCR beta constant segments. Libraries were amplified in two PCR steps, with sample barcodes and sequencing adapters added in the second step. Sequencing of libraries was done on Illumina HiSeq 2500 (2x100 bp) or NovaSeq (2x150 bp). In the original analysis: MIGEC was used to demultiplex reads and collapse the reads into UMI consensus sequences, and MiXCR was used for V(D)J alignment. Vaccine-responding clonotypes were identified with edgeR using replicate PBMC samples, with FDR below 0.01 and a log2 fold change above 5 up to day 15 being required. CD4 or CD8 identity was assigned to each bulk clonotype according to whether the clonotype was present at higher abundance in the sequenced CD4 repertoire or the sequenced CD8 repertoire. TCRdb cleaned the public reads at Q25 with fastp, built clones with MiXCR and kept in-frame beta chains. For every CDR3 protein sequence, its rows merge into one entry that carries the most common genes and DNA. TCRdb's processing, not the authors' own work, is the source of the V and J calls. For this sample the table gives hundreds of thousands of distinct CDR3 sequences, of which about 12% were detected only once. In total, the top ten clones hold 15% of the sample.

Note on this clonotype: There is no known antigen for this receptor. No base quality information exists; no much larger clone differs at one position.

Including cysteine and phenylalanine, the CDR3 has 13 amino acids. The only DNA kept is the CDR3, 39 bases in frame from the first base. V was cut back by 8 bases and J by 7 bases, leaving a gap of 17 bases between them. Looking up the germline V gene yields CDR1 MDHEN and CDR2 SYDVKM. The source was PBMCs, collected on the day of the yellow fever booster vaccination. This receptor was obtained from a man aged 30 to 45 who received the YFV17D yellow fever vaccine. The chain was built from TRBV28 and TRBJ1-2, with TRBD1 perhaps the D gene, on 6 matching bases. The CDR3 amino acid sequence is: CASLAGGGGGYTF. The sequence in DNA is TGTGCCAGCTTGGCCGGGGGCGGGGGTGGCTACACCTTC.